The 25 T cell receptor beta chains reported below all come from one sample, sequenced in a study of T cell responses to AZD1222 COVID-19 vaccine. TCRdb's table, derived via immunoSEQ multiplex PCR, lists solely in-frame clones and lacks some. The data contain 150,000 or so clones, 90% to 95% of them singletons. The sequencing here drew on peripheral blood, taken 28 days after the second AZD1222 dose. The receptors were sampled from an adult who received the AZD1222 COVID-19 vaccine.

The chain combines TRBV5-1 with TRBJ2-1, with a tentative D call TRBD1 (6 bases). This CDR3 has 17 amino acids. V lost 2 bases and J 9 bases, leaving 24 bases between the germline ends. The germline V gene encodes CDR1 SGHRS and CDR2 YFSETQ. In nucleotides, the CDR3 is TGCGCCAGCAGCTTCCCTGTGGAGCAGGGCCTACAGGGTGAGCAGTTCTTC. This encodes CASSFPVEQGLQGEQFF. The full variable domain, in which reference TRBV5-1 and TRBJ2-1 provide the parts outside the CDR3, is KAGVTQTPRYLIKTRGQQVTLSCSPISGHRSVSWYQQTPGQGLQFLFEYFSETQRNKGNFPGRFSGRQFSNSRSEMNVSTLELGDSALYLCASSFPVEQGLQGEQFFGPGTRLTVL.

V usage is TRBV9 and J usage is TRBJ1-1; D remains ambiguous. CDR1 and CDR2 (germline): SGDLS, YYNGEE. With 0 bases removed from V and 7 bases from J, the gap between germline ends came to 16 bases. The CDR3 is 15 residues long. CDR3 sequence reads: CASSVDMVPGGEAFF. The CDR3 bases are TGTGCCAGCAGCGTAGACATGGTCCCGGGTGGTGAAGCTTTCTTT.

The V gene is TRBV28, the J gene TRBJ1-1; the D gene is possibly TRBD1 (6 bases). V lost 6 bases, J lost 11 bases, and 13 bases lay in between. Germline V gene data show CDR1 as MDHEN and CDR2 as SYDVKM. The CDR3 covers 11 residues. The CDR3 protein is CASRTGYDAFF. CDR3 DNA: TGTGCCAGCAGAACAGGGTATGACGCTTTCTTT.

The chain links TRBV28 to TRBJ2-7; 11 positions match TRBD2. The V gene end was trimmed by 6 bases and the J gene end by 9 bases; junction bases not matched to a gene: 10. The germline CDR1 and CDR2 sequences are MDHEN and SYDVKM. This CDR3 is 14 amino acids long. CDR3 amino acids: CASSLLAGVLGQYF. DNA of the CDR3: TGTGCCAGCAGCCTACTAGCGGGAGTATTAGGGCAGTACTTC.

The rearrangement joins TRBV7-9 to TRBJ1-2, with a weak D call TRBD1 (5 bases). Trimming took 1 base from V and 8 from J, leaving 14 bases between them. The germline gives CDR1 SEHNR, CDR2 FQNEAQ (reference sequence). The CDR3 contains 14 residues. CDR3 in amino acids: CASSLGQGGRGYTF. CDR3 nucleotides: TGTGCCAGCAGCTTAGGGCAGGGAGGAAGAGGCTACACCTTC. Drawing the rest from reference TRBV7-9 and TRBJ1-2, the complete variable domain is DTGVSQNPRHKITKRGQNVTFRCDPISEHNRLYWYRQTLGQGPEFLTYFQNEAQLEKSRLLSDRFSAERPKGSFSTLEIQRTEQGDSAMYLCASSLGQGGRGYTFGSGTRLTVV.

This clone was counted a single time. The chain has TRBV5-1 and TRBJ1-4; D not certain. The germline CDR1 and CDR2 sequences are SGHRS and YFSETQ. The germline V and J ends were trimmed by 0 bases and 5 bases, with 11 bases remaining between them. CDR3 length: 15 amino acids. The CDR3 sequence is CASSLAANSNEKLFF. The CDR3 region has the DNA TGCGCCAGCAGCTTGGCGGCCAATTCGAATGAAAAACTGTTTTTT.

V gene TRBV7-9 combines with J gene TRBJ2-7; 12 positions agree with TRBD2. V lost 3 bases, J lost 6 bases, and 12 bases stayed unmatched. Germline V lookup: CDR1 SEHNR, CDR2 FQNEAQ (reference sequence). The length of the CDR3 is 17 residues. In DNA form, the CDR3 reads TGTGCCAGCAGCTTCGGGCACACGACTAGCGGGAGTGGCGAGCAGTACTTC. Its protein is CASSFGHTTSGSGEQYF.

The CDR3 DNA follows: TGTGCCAGCAGCTCTAGGCCCGGGGAGCTGTTTTTT. Translation gives CASSSRPGELFF. The chain is built from TRBV11-3 and TRBJ2-2; no clear D. The V gene's germline CDR1 is SGHNT and CDR2 YENEEA. This CDR3 is built from 12 residues. V was shortened by 4 bases and J by 6 bases, with 6 bases between the two germline ends.

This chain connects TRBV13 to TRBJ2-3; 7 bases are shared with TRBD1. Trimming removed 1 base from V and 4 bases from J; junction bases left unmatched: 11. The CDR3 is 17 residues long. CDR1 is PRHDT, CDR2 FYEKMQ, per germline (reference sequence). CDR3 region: CASSLDRRTGFPDTQYF. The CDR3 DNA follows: TGTGCCAGCAGCTTAGATAGGAGGACAGGCTTCCCAGATACGCAGTATTTT.

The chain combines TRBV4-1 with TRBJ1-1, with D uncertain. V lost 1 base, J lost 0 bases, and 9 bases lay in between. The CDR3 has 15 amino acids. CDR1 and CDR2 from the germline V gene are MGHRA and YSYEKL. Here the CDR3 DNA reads TGCGCCAGCAGCCAAGTGTTTACAGTGAACACTGAAGCTTTCTTT. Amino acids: CASSQVFTVNTEAFF.

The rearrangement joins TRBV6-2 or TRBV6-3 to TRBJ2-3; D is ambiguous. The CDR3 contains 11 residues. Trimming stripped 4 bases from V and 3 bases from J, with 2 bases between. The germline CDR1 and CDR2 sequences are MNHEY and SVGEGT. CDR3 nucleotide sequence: TGTGCCAGCAGTTCTACAGATACGCAGTATTTT. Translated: CASSSTDTQYF.

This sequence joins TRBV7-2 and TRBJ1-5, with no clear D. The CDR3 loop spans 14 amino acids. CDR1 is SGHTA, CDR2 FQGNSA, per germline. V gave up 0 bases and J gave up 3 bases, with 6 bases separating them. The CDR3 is CASSLAPLNQPQHF. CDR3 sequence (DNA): TGTGCCAGCAGCTTAGCCCCTCTCAATCAGCCCCAGCATTTT. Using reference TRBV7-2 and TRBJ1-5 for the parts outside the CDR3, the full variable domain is GAGVSQSPSNKVTEKGKDVELRCDPISGHTALYWYRQSLGQGLEFLIYFQGNSAPDKSGLPSDRFSAERTGGSVSTLTIQRTQQEDSAVYLCASSLAPLNQPQHFGDGTRLSIL.

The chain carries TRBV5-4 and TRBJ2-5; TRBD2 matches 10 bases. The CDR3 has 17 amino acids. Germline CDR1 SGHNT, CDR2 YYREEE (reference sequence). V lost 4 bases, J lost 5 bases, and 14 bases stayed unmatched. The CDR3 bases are TGTGCCAGCAGCCCCGGGCTAGCGGGAGCCCCTGGGGAGACCCAGTACTTC. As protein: CASSPGLAGAPGETQYF.

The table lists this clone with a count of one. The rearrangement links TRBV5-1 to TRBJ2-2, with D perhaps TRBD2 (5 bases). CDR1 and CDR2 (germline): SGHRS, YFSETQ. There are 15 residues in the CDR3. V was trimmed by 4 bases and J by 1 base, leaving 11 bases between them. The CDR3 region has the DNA TGCGCCAGCAGCCACCGGGATTTGAACACCGGGGAGCTGTTTTTT. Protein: CASSHRDLNTGELFF.

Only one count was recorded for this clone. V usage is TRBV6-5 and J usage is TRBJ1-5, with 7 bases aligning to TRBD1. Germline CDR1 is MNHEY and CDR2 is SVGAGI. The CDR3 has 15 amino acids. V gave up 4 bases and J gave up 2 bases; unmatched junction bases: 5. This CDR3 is CASSSETGRNQPQHF. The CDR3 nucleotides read TGTGCCAGCAGTTCCGAGACAGGGCGCAATCAGCCCCAGCATTTT.

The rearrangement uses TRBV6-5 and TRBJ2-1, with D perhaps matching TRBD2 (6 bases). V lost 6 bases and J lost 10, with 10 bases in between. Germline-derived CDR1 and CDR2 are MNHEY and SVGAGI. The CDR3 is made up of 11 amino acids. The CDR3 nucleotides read TGTGCCAGCAGCACGAGCGGGGAGCAGTTCTTC. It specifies CASSTSGEQFF.

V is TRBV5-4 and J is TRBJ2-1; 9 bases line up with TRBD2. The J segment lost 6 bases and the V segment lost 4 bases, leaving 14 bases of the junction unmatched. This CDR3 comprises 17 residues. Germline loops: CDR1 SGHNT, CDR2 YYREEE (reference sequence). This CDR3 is CASSPSRVREGLNEQFF. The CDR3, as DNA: TGTGCCAGCAGCCCGTCCAGGGTGCGGGAGGGCCTCAATGAGCAGTTCTTC.

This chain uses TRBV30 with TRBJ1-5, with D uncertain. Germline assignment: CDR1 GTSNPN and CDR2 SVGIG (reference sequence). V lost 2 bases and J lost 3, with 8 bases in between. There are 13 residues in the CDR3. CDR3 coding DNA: TGTGCCTGGAGTTACACTTACAATCAGCCCCAGCATTTT. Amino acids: CAWSYTYNQPQHF.

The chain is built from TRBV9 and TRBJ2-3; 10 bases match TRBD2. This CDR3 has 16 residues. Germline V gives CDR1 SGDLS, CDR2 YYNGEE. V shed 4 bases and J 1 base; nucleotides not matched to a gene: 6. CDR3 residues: CASSITGTSGTDTQYF. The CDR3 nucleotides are TGTGCCAGCAGCATCACCGGGACTAGCGGCACAGATACGCAGTATTTT.

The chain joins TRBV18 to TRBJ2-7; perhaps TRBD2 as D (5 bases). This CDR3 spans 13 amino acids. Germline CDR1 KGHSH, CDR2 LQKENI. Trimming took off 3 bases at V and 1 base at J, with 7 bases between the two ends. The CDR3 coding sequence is TGTGCCAGCTCACCCGAGCGGTCCTACGAGCAGTACTTC. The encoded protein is CASSPERSYEQYF.

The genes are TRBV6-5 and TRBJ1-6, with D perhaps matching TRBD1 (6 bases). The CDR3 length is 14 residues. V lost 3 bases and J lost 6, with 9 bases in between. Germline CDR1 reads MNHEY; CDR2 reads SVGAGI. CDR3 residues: CASSYRGANSPLHF. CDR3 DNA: TGTGCCAGCAGTTATAGGGGGGCTAATTCACCCCTCCACTTT.

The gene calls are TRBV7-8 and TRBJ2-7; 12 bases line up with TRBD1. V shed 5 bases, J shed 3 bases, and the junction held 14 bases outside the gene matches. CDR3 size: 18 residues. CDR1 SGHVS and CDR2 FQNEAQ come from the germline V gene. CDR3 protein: CASSPQFRDRGLIYEQYF. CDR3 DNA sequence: TGTGCCAGCAGCCCCCAGTTCCGGGACAGGGGGCTAATCTACGAGCAGTACTTC. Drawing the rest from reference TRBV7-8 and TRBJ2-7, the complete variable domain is GAGVSQSPRYKVAKRGQDVALRCDPISGHVSLFWYQQALGQGPEFLTYFQNEAQLDKSGLPSDRFFAERPEGSVSTLKIQRTQQEDSAVYLCASSPQFRDRGLIYEQYFGPGTRLTVT.

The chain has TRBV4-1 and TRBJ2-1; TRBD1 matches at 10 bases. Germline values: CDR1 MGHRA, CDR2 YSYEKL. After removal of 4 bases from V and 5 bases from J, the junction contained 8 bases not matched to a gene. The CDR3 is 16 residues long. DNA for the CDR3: TGCGCCAGCAGCCGACGGACAGGGGGGGTCGACAATGAGCAGTTCTTC. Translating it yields CASSRRTGGVDNEQFF.

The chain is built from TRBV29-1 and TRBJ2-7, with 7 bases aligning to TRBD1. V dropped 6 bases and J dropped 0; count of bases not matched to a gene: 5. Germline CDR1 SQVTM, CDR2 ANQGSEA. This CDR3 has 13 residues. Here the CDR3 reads CSVRGMSSYEQYF. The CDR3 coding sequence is TGCAGCGTCAGGGGGATGAGCTCCTACGAGCAGTACTTC.

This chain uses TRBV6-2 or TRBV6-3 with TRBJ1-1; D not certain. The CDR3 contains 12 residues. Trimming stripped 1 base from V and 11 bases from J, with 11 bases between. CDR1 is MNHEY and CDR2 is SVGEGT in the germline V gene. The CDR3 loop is CASSYLGLWAFF. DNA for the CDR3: TGTGCCAGCAGTTACTTAGGGCTGTGGGCTTTCTTT.